This T cell receptor beta chain was observed in a study of control samples from healthy donors and cancer patients. Libraries were prepared by immunoSEQ multiplex PCR; TCRdb keeps only in-frame clonotypes and omits some of them. The data contain over 60,000 clones, 75% to 85% of them singletons. J gave up 3 bases and V 1 base, and 6 bases lay outside the gene matches. The CDR3 runs to 16 residues. Germline-derived CDR1 and CDR2 are LGHDT and YNNKEL (reference sequence). The sample taken for sequencing was blood. The clonotype comes from a man between 40 and 49 years old in good health. This chain joins TRBV3-1 (or the pseudogene TRBV3-2) and TRBJ2-1, with 7 bases aligning to TRBD1. The CDR3 sequence: CASSQGHRGLYNEQFF. DNA of the CDR3: TGTGCCAGCAGCCAAGGTCACAGGGGTCTCTACAATGAGCAGTTCTTC.